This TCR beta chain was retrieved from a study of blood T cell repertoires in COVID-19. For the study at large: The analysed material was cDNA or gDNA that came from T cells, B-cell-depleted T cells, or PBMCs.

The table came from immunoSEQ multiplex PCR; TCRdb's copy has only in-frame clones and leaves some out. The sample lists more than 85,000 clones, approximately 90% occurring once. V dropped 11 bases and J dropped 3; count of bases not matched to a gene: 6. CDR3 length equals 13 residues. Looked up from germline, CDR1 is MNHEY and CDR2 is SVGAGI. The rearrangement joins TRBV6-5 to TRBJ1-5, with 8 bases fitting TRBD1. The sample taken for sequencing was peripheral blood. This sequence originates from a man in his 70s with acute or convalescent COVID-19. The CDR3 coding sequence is TGTGCCGGGCAGGGGGCTGACAATCAGCCCCAGCATTTT. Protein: CAGQGADNQPQHF.